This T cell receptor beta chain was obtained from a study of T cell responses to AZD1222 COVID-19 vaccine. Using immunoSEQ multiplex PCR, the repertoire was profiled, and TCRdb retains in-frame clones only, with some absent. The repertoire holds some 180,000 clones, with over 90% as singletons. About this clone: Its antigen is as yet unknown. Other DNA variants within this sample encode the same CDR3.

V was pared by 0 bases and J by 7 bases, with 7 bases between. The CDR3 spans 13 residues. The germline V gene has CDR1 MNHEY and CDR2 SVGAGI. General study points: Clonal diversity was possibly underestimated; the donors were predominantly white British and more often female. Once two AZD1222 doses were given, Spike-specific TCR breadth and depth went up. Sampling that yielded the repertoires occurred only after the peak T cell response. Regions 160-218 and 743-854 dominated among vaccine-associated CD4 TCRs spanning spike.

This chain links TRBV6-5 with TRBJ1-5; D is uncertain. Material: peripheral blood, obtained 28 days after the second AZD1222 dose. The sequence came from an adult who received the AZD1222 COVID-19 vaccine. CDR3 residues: CASSYSSGQPQHF. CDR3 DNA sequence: TGTGCCAGCAGTTACTCGTCAGGCCAGCCCCAGCATTTT.